The 9 T cell receptor beta chains below come from one sample, sequenced in a study of cytomegalovirus exposure and HLA in healthy donors. The PCR contained 60 Vbeta and 13 Jbeta primers. Generated by immunoSEQ multiplex PCR, the TCRdb table keeps only in-frame clones and is missing some. The sample contains approximately 75,000 clones, around 83% of which appear only once. The sample was PBMCs. Every receptor here comes from a man between 65 and 85 years old in good health and CMV-seropositive.

V is TRBV4-2 and J is TRBJ1-2, with 7 bases aligning to TRBD1. The ends lost 3 bases at V and 6 bases at J; junction bases unmatched: 4. The CDR3 spans 13 residues. CDR1 is LGHNA and CDR2 is YNFKEQ in the germline V gene. CDR3 nucleotide sequence: TGTGCCAGCAGCCAGGCTGACAGGGATGGCTACACCTTC. Its protein product is CASSQADRDGYTF.

V and J are TRBV5-1 and TRBJ2-5; TRBD1 matches 9 bases. The V gene end was trimmed by 6 bases and the J gene end by 1 base; junction bases not matched to a gene: 7. CDR1 SGHRS and CDR2 YFSETQ come from the germline V gene. The CDR3 is made up of 15 amino acids. The CDR3 nucleotides are TGCGCCAGCAAAGGACAGGGGACCCCCCAAGAGACCCAGTACTTC. This encodes CASKGQGTPQETQYF. Variable domain in full (rest from reference TRBV5-1 and TRBJ2-5): KAGVTQTPRYLIKTRGQQVTLSCSPISGHRSVSWYQQTPGQGLQFLFEYFSETQRNKGNFPGRFSGRQFSNSRSEMNVSTLELGDSALYLCASKGQGTPQETQYFGPGTRLLVL.

This rearrangement joins TRBV6-5 to TRBJ2-1; tentatively, D is TRBD2 (6 bases). Germline CDR1 and CDR2: MNHEY and SVGAGI. CDR3 length: 12 residues. Trimming left V 2 bases short and J 10 bases short, with 9 bases between. DNA for the CDR3: TGTGCCAGCAGTTACGGGGGGTACGAGCAGTTCTTC. It codes for CASSYGGYEQFF.

The chain couples TRBV19 to TRBJ1-2; no reliable D call. This CDR3 region has 11 residues. Trimming left V 10 bases short and J 3 bases short, with 9 bases between. Germline lookup yields CDR1 LNHDA and CDR2 SQIVND (reference sequence). The CDR3 region is CATSVHYGYTF. The CDR3 coding sequence is TGTGCCACCTCAGTACACTATGGCTACACCTTC.

The chain combines TRBV21-1 with TRBJ1-5; the DNA was not compared with TRBD1, the D call given in the table. TRBV21-1 is a pseudogene locus. This CDR3 has 15 amino acids. Written as DNA, the CDR3 is TGTGCCAGCAGCCTTCGGACAGGTCAAAATCAGCCCCAGCATTTT. This sequence encodes CASSLRTGQNQPQHF.

This chain connects TRBV30 to TRBJ1-5; a possible D gene is TRBD1 (5 bases). This CDR3 is built from 13 residues. Trimming cost V 0 bases and J 5 bases, with 8 bases left between them. Per the germline V gene, CDR1 is GTSNPN and CDR2 is SVGIG (reference sequence). This chain's CDR3 is CAWSVQAHQPQHF. The CDR3 region has the DNA TGTGCCTGGAGTGTACAGGCCCATCAGCCCCAGCATTTT.

J is TRBJ1-5 and V is TRBV30; 8 nucleotides agree with TRBD1. This CDR3 is 13 amino acids long. Germline CDR1 GTSNPN, CDR2 SVGIG (reference sequence). With 3 bases clipped from V and 5 bases from J, the junction kept 3 bases outside the gene matches. The CDR3 region has the DNA TGTGCCTGGAGACAGGGGGGCGATCAGCCCCAGCATTTT. This gives the protein CAWRQGGDQPQHF.

The chain recombines TRBV30 with TRBJ1-5; no firm D call. Between the trimmed V and J ends, which lost 2 bases and 2 bases, there was a span of 7 bases. The CDR3 has 13 amino acids. Germline CDR1 GTSNPN, CDR2 SVGIG (reference sequence). This chain's CDR3 is CAWSFQGNQPQHF. CDR3 nucleotides: TGTGCCTGGAGTTTCCAGGGCAATCAGCCCCAGCATTTT. The variable domain in full, with the rest retrieved from reference TRBV30 and TRBJ1-5, is SQTIHQWPATLVQPVGSPLSLECTVEGTSNPNLYWYRQAAGRGLQLLFYSVGIGQISSEVPQNLSASRPQDRQFILSSKKLLLSDSGFYLCAWSFQGNQPQHFGDGTRLSIL.

The J gene is TRBJ2-1, the V gene TRBV7-8, with D hard to call. The CDR3 runs 13 residues. The germline V gene has CDR1 SGHVS and CDR2 FQNEAQ. V was cut by 3 bases and J by 4 bases, with 7 bases left in between. CDR3 DNA sequence: TGTGCCAGCAGCTTGGTAGATTACAATGAGCAGTTCTTC. As protein: CASSLVDYNEQFF.